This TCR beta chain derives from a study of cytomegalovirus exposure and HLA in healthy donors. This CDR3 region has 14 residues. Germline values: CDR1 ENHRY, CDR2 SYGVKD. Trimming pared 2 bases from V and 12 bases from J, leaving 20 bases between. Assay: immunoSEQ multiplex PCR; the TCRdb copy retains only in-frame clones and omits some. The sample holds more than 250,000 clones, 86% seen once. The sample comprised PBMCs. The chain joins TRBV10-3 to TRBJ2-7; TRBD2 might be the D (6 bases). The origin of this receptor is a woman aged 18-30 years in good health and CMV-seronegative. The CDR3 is CAISEHSSWRVRYF. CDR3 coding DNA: TGTGCCATCAGTGAGCATTCTAGTTGGAGGGTACGGTACTTC.